The clone carrying this T cell receptor (beta chain) was counted a few times. What it binds is not known. The data were taken from a study of T cell responses to AZD1222 COVID-19 vaccine. V was cut by 4 bases and J by 11 bases, with 14 bases left in between. The CDR3 length is 12 residues. From germline, CDR1 is LGHDT and CDR2 YNNKEL (reference sequence). Study findings and constraints: When two AZD1222 doses had been given, Spike-specific TCR breadth and depth rose. There were mostly white British donors and more females than males, and clonal diversity was possibly underestimated.

TCRdb keeps only in-frame clones here, not all; method: immunoSEQ multiplex PCR. This sample has around 110,000 clones; 88% occur once, and the top ten carry around 8.7%. This chain connects TRBV3-1 (or the pseudogene TRBV3-2) to TRBJ1-1; D remains ambiguous. This sequence originates from an adult in good health. The material was peripheral blood, obtained on day 0 of AZD1222 vaccination. CDR3 nucleotides: TGTGCCAGCAGCCCGTACAACGGTGGTGCTTTCTTT. This codes for CASSPYNGGAFF.